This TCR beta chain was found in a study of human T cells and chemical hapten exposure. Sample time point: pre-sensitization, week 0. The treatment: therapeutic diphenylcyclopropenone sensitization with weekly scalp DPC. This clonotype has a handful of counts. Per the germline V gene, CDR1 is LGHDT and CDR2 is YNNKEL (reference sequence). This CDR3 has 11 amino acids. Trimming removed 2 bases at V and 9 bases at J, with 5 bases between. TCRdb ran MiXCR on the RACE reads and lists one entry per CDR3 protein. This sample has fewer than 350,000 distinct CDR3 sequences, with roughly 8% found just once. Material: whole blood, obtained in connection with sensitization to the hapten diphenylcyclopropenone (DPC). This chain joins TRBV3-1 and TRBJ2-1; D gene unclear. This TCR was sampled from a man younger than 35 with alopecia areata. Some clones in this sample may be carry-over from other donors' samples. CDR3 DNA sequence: TGTGCCAGCAGCCAAAGTAGTGAGCAGTTCTTC. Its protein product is CASSQSSEQFF.